This TCR beta chain came from a study of OX40 agonist ivuxolimab in advanced cancers. Study as a whole: At doses from 0.01 to 10 mg/kg, patients were given intravenous ivuxolimab every 2 weeks. Previous treatment with anti-PD-1, anti-PD-L1 or anti-CTLA-4 therapy was allowed; about 44% had received some. Overall study findings and caveats: The work left the antigen specificity of expanded peripheral T cells undetermined. In CD8+ T cells, expanded clones were on average more numerous than in CD4+.

The CDR3 runs 16 residues. Germline CDR1 LNHDA, CDR2 SQIVND (reference sequence). V was clipped by 3 bases and J by 2 bases; unmatched bases: 3. Comments on this clone: Its specificity is not known.

Produced via immunoSEQ multiplex PCR; TCRdb's table is partial and in-frame only. The profile shows about 68,000 clones, under 90% of them singletons. This TCR was recovered from an adult with an advanced solid tumor such as melanoma, head and neck, liver or kidney cancer. The gene calls are TRBV19 and TRBJ2-3; 12 bases are a match to TRBD2. The source material was CD4+ or CD8+ T cells sorted from blood, sampled in a trial of the OX40 agonist ivuxolimab. For the CDR3, the DNA is TGTGCCAGTAGTATTACTAGCGGGGGGACCACAGATACGCAGTATTTT. Translating it yields CASSITSGGTTDTQYF.